Shown below are 9 T cell receptor delta chains from a single sample sequenced in a study of gamma-delta T cells after stem cell transplantation. TCRdb re-called the RT-PCR reads using CATT. The sample includes roughly 2,000 delta-chain clones, 15% to 20% of them seen just once. Sequenced material: gamma-delta T cells. Receptors were obtained from a human donor. It is not recorded whose cells these are; they may come from a transplant donor.

Of note for this clone: TCRdb's protein for this DNA is that of a much larger clone and differs from the translation at residue 6, likely a read error; the protein shown is the DNA translation. V is TRDV2 and J is TRDJ1, with TRDD3 matching over 13 bases. With 1 base clipped from V and 1 base from J, the junction kept 11 bases outside the gene matches. Germline CDR1 and CDR2: GEAIGNYY and EKD. The CDR3 has 19 residues. For the CDR3, the DNA is TGTGCCTGTGACACGCCTGGTACTGGGGGATACGAAGTCACCGATAAACTCATCTTT. Protein sequence: CACDTPGTGGYEVTDKLIF.

This clone qualifies as large (0.1 to 1%). The chain employs TRDV2 and TRDJ1, with TRDD3 matching 10 bases. The ends lost 3 bases at V and 2 bases at J; junction bases unmatched: 20. The CDR3 length is 20 residues. Germline V gene sequence: CDR1 GEAIGNYY, CDR2 EKD. CDR3 sequence reads: CACDPVLGDPSSTVTDKLIF. DNA of the CDR3: TGTGCCTGTGACCCAGTACTGGGGGATCCGTCAAGCACAGTAACCGATAAACTCATCTTT.

By share of the sample, this clone is medium-sized (0.01 to 0.1%). The same CDR3 is also encoded by other DNA sequences in this sample. This rearrangement joins TRDV2 to TRDJ1; 10 bases line up with TRDD3. Germline-derived CDR1 and CDR2 are GEAIGNYY and EKD. This CDR3 is 20 amino acids long. J gave up 1 base and V 0 bases, and 16 bases lay outside the gene matches. The CDR3 DNA reads TGTGCCTGTGACACCTTTGGACTGGGGGATCCGAAGGCACTCACCGATAAACTCATCTTT. Translation gives CACDTFGLGDPKALTDKLIF.

In this sample, this clone is large (0.1 to 1%). In the same sample, other DNA sequences code for this CDR3. The chain links TRDV2 to TRDJ3; 10 bases match TRDD3. In germline, CDR1 is GEAIGNYY, CDR2 EKD. V lost 1 base to trimming and J lost 3 bases; unmatched junction nucleotides: 14. The length of the CDR3 is 21 residues. The DNA of the CDR3 is TGTGCCTGTGACACAATCGGTAACTGGGGGATGAATGACTGGGACACCCGACAGATGTTTTTC. This codes for CACDTIGNWGMNDWDTRQMFF.

This clone appeared a few times. TCRdb's protein, taken from a much larger clone, differs from this DNA's translation at residue 12, likely owing to a read error; the protein displayed comes from the DNA. V usage is TRDV2 and J usage is TRDJ1; D assignment may be TRDD1 or TRDD3 (5 bases each). The CDR3 has 14 amino acids. Germline CDR1 is GEAIGNYY and CDR2 is EKD. The CDR3 DNA reads as TGTGCCTGTGACCAAATACTGGACGCCGATAAACGCATCTTT. Translating it yields CACDQILDADKRIF.

This clone was found a few times. A far larger clone is one base from this, pointing to a likely read error. The chain employs TRDV2 and TRDJ2, with 9 bases aligning to TRDD3. The V and J ends lost 3 bases and 1 base, in that order; junction bases with no gene match: 8. Germline CDR1 and CDR2: GEAIGNYY and EKD. This CDR3 spans 17 amino acids. CDR3 sequence (DNA): TGTGCCTGTGACCCCCTGGGGGATCCGGATTTGACAGCACAACTCTTCTTT. Translation gives CACDPLGDPDLTAQLFF.

Relative to its sample, this clone is medium-sized. The chain recombines TRDV2 with TRDJ3, with 13 positions matching TRDD3. Losses at the gene ends were 2 bases for V and 0 bases for J; bases not matched to a gene: 12. The CDR3 has 22 residues. Germline V gives CDR1 GEAIGNYY, CDR2 EKD. CDR3 sequence (DNA): TGTGCCTGTGACAGGGTACTGGGGGATACGCGTAGAAGCTCCTGGGACACCCGACAGATGTTTTTC. This encodes CACDRVLGDTRRSSWDTRQMFF.

This clone has more than one count but fewer than ten. This DNA's translation differs at residue 5 from TCRdb's protein, which comes from a much larger clone; a read error is likely, and the protein shown is translated from the DNA. This rearrangement joins TRDV2 to TRDJ1; 7 bases are a match to TRDD3. The CDR3 spans 18 residues. J was trimmed by 2 bases and V by 1 base; bases with no gene match: 15. Germline V lookup: CDR1 GEAIGNYY, CDR2 EKD. The CDR3 DNA is TGTGCCTGTGACACTATTACTGGGATACTTAAGAAAACCGATAAACTCATCTTT. It translates to CACDTITGILKKTDKLIF.

As for this clone: A far larger clone is only one base removed, so a read error is likely. Within the sample, other DNA sequences also encode this same CDR3. V usage is TRDV2 and J usage is TRDJ1; TRDD3 agrees at 9 bases. The length of the CDR3 is 19 residues. Trimming took 4 bases from V and 0 from J; bases not matched to a gene: 17. Looked up from germline, CDR1 is GEAIGNYY and CDR2 is EKD. The CDR3 nucleotides read TGTGCCTGTGATACCCTCCGTGGGGGGGGATACCACGACACCGATAAACTCATCTTT. This gives the protein CACDTLRGGGYHDTDKLIF.